This T cell receptor beta chain was captured in a study of cytomegalovirus exposure and HLA in healthy donors. Study-level findings and limits: Reported results showed that the classifier diagnosed cytomegalovirus status with high specificity and sensitivity.

Assay used: immunoSEQ multiplex PCR; TCRdb lists only in-frame clones, some missing. The profile shows over 120,000 clones, just under 90% of them singletons. Notes on this clone: Its antigen remains unknown.

Trimming took off 5 bases at V and 3 bases at J, with 14 bases between the two ends. Per germline, CDR1 MNHEY and CDR2 SVGAGI. This CDR3 is 14 amino acids long. This TCR came from a woman aged 25 to 39 in good health and CMV-seropositive. This chain uses TRBV6-5 with TRBJ2-7; maybe TRBD2 (5 bases). The sequencing input was PBMCs. The CDR3 sequence is CASSPREGDYEQYF. CDR3 nucleotide sequence: TGTGCCAGCAGTCCCCGGGAAGGAGACTACGAGCAGTACTTC.